One and the same sample provided the 30 T cell receptor beta chains below, sequenced in a study of blood T cell repertoires in COVID-19. Clones were read by immunoSEQ multiplex PCR, and TCRdb kept only the in-frame ones, dropping some. The sample lists about 110,000 clones, 80% to 90% occurring once. The sequenced sample was peripheral blood. Receptor source: a human donor in a cohort sampled during active COVID-19.

The table lists this clone with a count of one. The gene calls are TRBV5-5 and TRBJ1-2; 7 bases fit TRBD1. This CDR3 is 14 amino acids long. The ends lost 3 bases at V and 2 bases at J; junction bases unmatched: 4. In germline, CDR1 is SGHKS, CDR2 YYEKEE (reference sequence). CDR3 DNA sequence: TGTGCCAGCAGCTCCTGGACAGGCAACTATGGCTACACCTTC. Encoded protein: CASSSWTGNYGYTF.

This chain uses TRBV10-2 with TRBJ2-1; 9 bases map to TRBD1. Germline V gives CDR1 WSHSY, CDR2 SAAADI. V was pared by 5 bases and J by 14 bases, with 4 bases of the junction left unmatched. The CDR3 has 11 residues. In DNA, the CDR3 is TGCGCCAGCAGTCAGGACAGGGGAAAGTTCTTC. Translated, it gives CASSQDRGKFF.

The J gene is TRBJ2-2, the V gene TRBV19; 10 bases align to TRBD2. The germline V gene encodes CDR1 LNHDA and CDR2 SQIVND (reference sequence). V was clipped by 7 bases and J by 5 bases; unmatched bases: 13. The CDR3 extends over 17 amino acids. CDR3 in DNA: TGTGCCAGTATCCCCGCCCGGGCTAGCGGGGGAACCGGGGAGCTGTTTTTT. Its translation is CASIPARASGGTGELFF.

This clone is a singleton in its sample. CDR3 sequence: CASSLGLSGRGDGETQYF. The CDR3 nucleotides are TGTGCCAGCAGCTTGGGGCTTTCTGGGCGGGGGGACGGCGAGACCCAGTACTTC. This rearrangement joins TRBV5-5 to TRBJ2-5; TRBD2 aligns across 8 bases. Germline loops: CDR1 SGHKS, CDR2 YYEKEE (reference sequence). V was pared by 0 bases and J by 5 bases, with 15 bases of the junction left unmatched. The CDR3 length is 18 residues.

The rearrangement joins TRBV11-3 to TRBJ1-5, with D possibly being TRBD1 (5 bases). The CDR3 runs to 17 residues. Germline CDR1 is SGHNT and CDR2 is YENEEA. Trimming removed 0 bases from V and 2 bases from J, with 14 bases in between. CDR3 nucleotides: TGTGCCAGCAGCTTAGATCGGGGAGGGGTTCGCAATCAGCCCCAGCATTTT. This encodes CASSLDRGGVRNQPQHF.

This chain uses TRBV6-5 with TRBJ1-6; the D gene is possibly TRBD1 (5 bases). V lost 6 bases, J lost 7 bases, and 16 bases lay in between. Per the germline V gene, CDR1 is MNHEY and CDR2 is SVGAGI. The CDR3 has 15 amino acids. The CDR3: CASRIQDSPNSPLHF. Written as DNA, the CDR3 is TGTGCCAGCAGAATCCAAGACAGCCCGAATTCACCCCTCCACTTT.

The chain employs TRBV4-2 and TRBJ2-5; 7 bases map to TRBD1. The CDR3 loop spans 14 amino acids. J was trimmed by 0 bases and V by 4 bases; bases with no gene match: 2. Germline V gives CDR1 LGHNA, CDR2 YNFKEQ. Here the CDR3 reads CASSRGQDQETQYF. The CDR3 DNA reads TGTGCCAGCAGCCGCGGACAGGACCAAGAGACCCAGTACTTC.

This chain joins TRBV5-5 and TRBJ1-6, with 7 bases matching TRBD1. The CDR3 is made up of 15 amino acids. V trimming: 4 bases; J trimming: 9 bases; junction bases outside the gene matches: 10. Germline V gives CDR1 SGHKS, CDR2 YYEKEE (reference sequence). The DNA of the CDR3 is TGTGCCAGCAGCCCGAGACAGGGCTTCGGTTCACCCCTCCACTTT. Its translation is CASSPRQGFGSPLHF.

V usage is TRBV6-5 and J usage is TRBJ2-7, with D maybe TRBD1 (5 bases). Deletions cut 6 bases from V and 5 bases from J, with 14 bases between. CDR1 MNHEY and CDR2 SVGAGI come from the germline V gene. CDR3 length equals 13 residues. The CDR3 bases are TGTGCCAGCAGAGAGGACACGGACCACGAGCAGTACTTC. This codes for CASREDTDHEQYF.

This clone showed up just a few times. The chain recombines TRBV5-5 with TRBJ2-7; D might be TRBD2 (6 bases). Germline assignment: CDR1 SGHKS and CDR2 YYEKEE (reference sequence). The CDR3 runs 12 residues. Trimming took off 6 bases at V and 2 bases at J, with 9 bases between the two ends. CDR3 loop: CASTTGAYEQYF. The CDR3 nucleotides are TGTGCCAGCACAACGGGGGCCTACGAGCAGTACTTC.

V and J are TRBV2 and TRBJ2-7; 7 nucleotides agree with TRBD2. V was pared by 3 bases and J by 6 bases, with 8 bases of the junction left unmatched. Germline V lookup: CDR1 SNHLY, CDR2 FYNNEI. The length of the CDR3 is 14 residues. This CDR3 reads CASSEVGGPSEQYF. CDR3 coding DNA: TGTGCCAGCAGTGAGGTGGGAGGGCCCAGCGAGCAGTACTTC.

This clone was seen once. The chain uses TRBV4-3 and TRBJ1-1; D remains ambiguous. The CDR3 extends over 15 amino acids. V was pared by 1 base and J by 6 bases, with 15 bases between. Germline V gives CDR1 LGHNA, CDR2 YSLEER. The CDR3 loop is CASSQGITGYAEAFF. The CDR3 DNA is TGCGCCAGCAGCCAAGGAATTACGGGATACGCTGAAGCTTTCTTT.

This chain links TRBV9 with TRBJ2-1; TRBD1 aligns across 8 bases. V was pared by 0 bases and J by 1 base, with 9 bases of the junction left unmatched. This CDR3 has 18 amino acids. Germline values: CDR1 SGDLS, CDR2 YYNGEE. CDR3 nucleotide sequence: TGTGCCAGCAGCGTAGGCGGCTCACAGGGGGGTTCCTACAATGAGCAGTTCTTC. It yields the protein CASSVGGSQGGSYNEQFF.

The chain joins TRBV18 to TRBJ1-4, with D uncertain. Germline V gives CDR1 KGHSH, CDR2 LQKENI. Trimming removed 1 base from V and 5 bases from J, with 14 bases in between. CDR3 length equals 16 residues. This CDR3 is CASSPLEARLNEKLFF. The CDR3 region has the DNA TGTGCCAGCTCACCACTAGAGGCCAGACTAAATGAAAAACTGTTTTTT.

The V gene is TRBV24-1, the J gene TRBJ2-7; D unresolved. The CDR3 spans 15 residues. Trimming cost V 6 bases and J 0 bases, with 14 bases left between them. Per germline, CDR1 KGHDR and CDR2 SFDVKD. The CDR3 reads CATSSTGSSSYEQYF. CDR3 nucleotide sequence: TGTGCCACCAGTTCGACTGGATCTAGCTCCTACGAGCAGTACTTC.

This chain connects TRBV5-6 to TRBJ2-1; TRBD1 matches 7 bases. Per the germline V gene, CDR1 is SGHDT and CDR2 is YYEEEE. The CDR3 spans 16 residues. V dropped 2 bases and J dropped 0; count of bases not matched to a gene: 5. For the CDR3, the DNA is TGTGCCAGCAGCTTAGGGGGCCCCAGCTCCTACAATGAGCAGTTCTTC. This codes for CASSLGGPSSYNEQFF.

The chain carries TRBV28 and TRBJ2-1; the match to TRBD1 covers 9 bases. The V gene end was trimmed by 6 bases and the J gene end by 0 bases; junction bases not matched to a gene: 6. Looked up from germline, CDR1 is MDHEN and CDR2 is SYDVKM. There are 16 residues in the CDR3. CDR3 DNA: TGTGCCAGCAGCAATACAGGGGGCGACTCCTACAATGAGCAGTTCTTC. Protein product: CASSNTGGDSYNEQFF. The whole variable domain, filled in from reference TRBV28 and TRBJ2-1, reads DVKVTQSSRYLVKRTGEKVFLECVQDMDHENMFWYRQDPGLGLRLIYFSYDVKMKEKGDIPEGYSVSREKKERFSLILESASTNQTSMYLCASSNTGGDSYNEQFFGPGTRLTVL.

This clone showed up just a few times. This chain links TRBV5-1 with TRBJ2-1; D is perhaps TRBD2 (7 bases). The CDR3 runs 16 residues. Trimming cost V 3 bases and J 10 bases, with 23 bases left between them. Germline-derived CDR1 and CDR2 are SGHRS and YFSETQ. The CDR3 loop reads CASSSYPVGGAREQFF. The CDR3 bases are TGCGCCAGCAGCTCCTACCCCGTAGGGGGGGCACGGGAGCAGTTCTTC.

This chain links TRBV7-9 with TRBJ2-7, with TRBD1 identical over 7 bases. Trimming took 7 bases from V and 7 from J; bases not matched to a gene: 19. This CDR3 spans 16 amino acids. CDR1 and CDR2 from the germline V gene are SEHNR and FQNEAQ (reference sequence). Here the CDR3 reads CASTAGTGAPPWEQYF. In nucleotides, the CDR3 is TGTGCCAGCACCGCAGGCACAGGGGCCCCACCTTGGGAGCAGTACTTC.

The chain is built from TRBV6-6 and TRBJ2-1; possible D gene TRBD1, 8 bases. The V gene lost 5 bases and the J gene lost 6 bases, with 20 bases spanning the gap. This CDR3 spans 16 amino acids. From germline, CDR1 is MNHNY and CDR2 SVGAGI (reference sequence). The DNA for the CDR3 is TGTGCCAGCAGTCAACAAGGACAGGGAGGGGGCAATGAGCAGTTCTTC. This sequence encodes CASSQQGQGGGNEQFF.

V and J are TRBV7-9 and TRBJ2-3, with 10 bases that match TRBD2. This CDR3 has 18 amino acids. Germline trimming cut 0 bases from V and 0 bases from J; bases unmatched to any gene: 6. Germline CDR1 and CDR2: SEHNR and FQNEAQ (reference sequence). The CDR3 DNA reads as TGTGCCAGCAGCTTAGCAAGGACTAGCGGAAGTAGCACAGATACGCAGTATTTT. It translates to CASSLARTSGSSTDTQYF.

This sequence joins TRBV11-3 and TRBJ2-3, with D maybe TRBD2 (5 bases). From germline, CDR1 is SGHNT and CDR2 YENEEA. The CDR3 runs 14 residues. V was trimmed by 3 bases and J by 5 bases, leaving 12 bases between them. CDR3 in amino acids: CASSLGGSQDTQYF. CDR3 bases: TGTGCCAGCAGCTTGGGCGGGTCGCAAGATACGCAGTATTTT.

The chain couples TRBV7-6 to TRBJ1-1, with TRBD1 matching 7 bases. The CDR3 spans 13 residues. V gave up 5 bases and J gave up 8 bases; unmatched junction bases: 8. Per the germline V gene, CDR1 is SGHVS and CDR2 is FNYEAQ. CDR3 in amino acids: CASSREIQGEAFF. CDR3 nucleotide sequence: TGTGCCAGCAGCCGAGAGATACAGGGGGAAGCTTTCTTT. Full variable domain (missing parts from reference TRBV7-6 and TRBJ1-1): GAGVSQSPRYKVTKRGQDVALRCDPISGHVSLYWYRQALGQGPEFLTYFNYEAQQDKSGLPNDRFSAERPEGSISTLTIQRTEQRDSAMYRCASSREIQGEAFFGQGTRLTVV.

This clone was recorded a few times. The gene calls are TRBV5-1 and TRBJ2-2, with D possibly matching TRBD1 (5 bases). Trimming cost V 4 bases and J 2 bases, with 9 bases left between them. Looked up from germline, CDR1 is SGHRS and CDR2 is YFSETQ. This CDR3 is built from 14 residues. The CDR3 sequence is CASSADSNTGELFF. The DNA of the CDR3 is TGCGCCAGCAGCGCCGACAGCAACACCGGGGAGCTGTTTTTT.

The chain combines TRBV4-3 with TRBJ1-1, with 8 bases identical to TRBD1. Trimming took 1 base from V and 2 from J; bases not matched to a gene: 3. Germline V gene data show CDR1 as LGHNA and CDR2 as YSLEER. The CDR3 sequence is 15 residues long. The CDR3 DNA sequence: TGCGCCAGCAGCCAAGCAGGGGGCATAAACACTGAAGCTTTCTTT. Its translation: CASSQAGGINTEAFF.

The V call is TRBV3-1 (or the pseudogene TRBV3-2), the J call TRBJ2-5, with D tentatively TRBD1 (5 bases). Germline loops: CDR1 LGHDT, CDR2 YNNKEL (reference sequence). V lost 1 base to trimming and J lost 1 base, with 7 bases between them. The CDR3 consists of 14 residues. The CDR3 region has the DNA TGTGCCAGCAGCCAAGGACAGCCCCAAGAGACCCAGTACTTC. It translates to CASSQGQPQETQYF.

The rearrangement links TRBV28 to TRBJ1-6; D remains unclear. Germline values: CDR1 MDHEN, CDR2 SYDVKM. The CDR3 is 15 amino acids. Trimming took 3 bases from V and 8 from J, leaving 14 bases between them. CDR3 region: CASSFVAQVDSPLHF. The CDR3 coding sequence is TGTGCCAGCAGTTTTGTGGCCCAGGTAGATTCACCCCTCCACTTT.

The chain carries TRBV18 and TRBJ1-5; a possible D gene is TRBD1 (5 bases). V lost 3 bases, J lost 0 bases, and 9 bases lay in between. Germline CDR1 is KGHSH and CDR2 is LQKENI. The CDR3 length is 15 residues. The DNA for the CDR3 is TGTGCCAGCTCACCGACAGTAAATAGCAATCAGCCCCAGCATTTT. It codes for CASSPTVNSNQPQHF.

This chain joins TRBV2 and TRBJ2-3, with D tentatively TRBD2 (6 bases). This CDR3 is 14 amino acids long. The V gene lost 10 bases and the J gene lost 2 bases, with 16 bases spanning the gap. The germline V gene encodes CDR1 SNHLY and CDR2 FYNNEI. The CDR3 is CAITSGTSTDTQYF. The CDR3 bases are TGTGCCATCACTTCCGGGACTTCCACAGATACGCAGTATTTT.

The chain recombines TRBV19 with TRBJ1-1; 8 bases match TRBD1. V gave up 10 bases and J gave up 1 base; unmatched junction bases: 11. The CDR3 length is 15 residues. CDR1 and CDR2 (germline): LNHDA, SQIVND (reference sequence). The CDR3 spells CATQQLGQGNTEAFF. The CDR3 nucleotides are TGTGCCACCCAACAGCTAGGACAGGGGAACACTGAAGCTTTCTTT.